Following are 31 T cell receptor beta chains from one sample sequenced in a study of OX40 agonist ivuxolimab in advanced cancers. Only in-frame clones appear in the TCRdb table, and some are missing; sequencing was by immunoSEQ multiplex PCR. Of 99,000 or so clones listed, around 94% are singletons. This specimen consisted of CD4+ or CD8+ T cells sorted from blood, obtained in a trial of the OX40 agonist ivuxolimab. These receptor sequences come from an adult with an advanced solid tumor such as melanoma, head and neck, liver or kidney cancer.

This chain links TRBV30 with TRBJ1-3; D is undetermined. Trimming shortened V by 3 bases and J by 3 bases, and 9 bases separated the two germline ends. Germline V gene sequence: CDR1 GTSNPN, CDR2 SVGIG (reference sequence). The CDR3 covers 13 residues. Written as DNA, the CDR3 is TGTGCCTGGAGGGACTATGGTGGAAACACCATATATTTT. This gives the protein CAWRDYGGNTIYF.

The chain couples TRBV11-3 to TRBJ1-1; D is uncertain. The V gene lost 5 bases and the J gene lost 3 bases, with 19 bases spanning the gap. CDR1 is SGHNT, CDR2 YENEEA, per germline. This CDR3 comprises 16 residues. The CDR3 loop reads CASSQRPTDGDTEAFF. CDR3 bases: TGTGCCAGCAGCCAACGACCTACGGACGGAGACACTGAAGCTTTCTTT.

J is TRBJ2-1 and V is TRBV4-1; unclear D gene. CDR1 is MGHRA, CDR2 YSYEKL, per germline. The CDR3 is made up of 13 amino acids. V lost 0 bases, J lost 9 bases, and 9 bases lay in between. CDR3 sequence reads: CASSQEGPGEQFF. CDR3 DNA sequence: TGCGCCAGCAGCCAAGAGGGCCCGGGTGAGCAGTTCTTC.

V gene TRBV18 combines with J gene TRBJ2-1; 10 nucleotides line up with TRBD2. The germline gives CDR1 KGHSH, CDR2 LQKENI. This CDR3 contains 15 residues. Germline trimming cut 1 base from V and 4 bases from J; bases unmatched to any gene: 1. The CDR3 sequence: CASSPLAGGYNEQFF. Here the CDR3 DNA reads TGTGCCAGCTCACCACTAGCGGGGGGTTACAATGAGCAGTTCTTC.

This clone was picked up one time. V and J are TRBV6-5 and TRBJ2-5; tentative D call: TRBD2 (5 bases). There are 13 residues in the CDR3. The V gene lost 0 bases and the J gene lost 9 bases, with 11 bases spanning the gap. Germline V gene lookup returns CDR1 MNHEY and CDR2 SVGAGI. CDR3 DNA sequence: TGTGCCAGCAGTTACTCGACCTTCGGGGCCCAGTACTTC. Protein: CASSYSTFGAQYF.

This clone was observed a single time. The chain links TRBV5-1 to TRBJ1-1; D call uncertain. CDR1 and CDR2 from the germline V gene are SGHRS and YFSETQ. The length of the CDR3 is 13 residues. Between the trimmed V and J ends, which lost 2 bases and 5 bases, there was a span of 10 bases. The CDR3 DNA is TGCGCCAGCAGCTTAGTTCCGGGGACTGAAGCTTTCTTT. Translating gives CASSLVPGTEAFF.

The chain links TRBV6-5 to TRBJ2-6, with D unclear. CDR3 length: 15 residues. With 0 bases removed from V and 0 bases from J, the gap between germline ends came to 3 bases. Germline V gene lookup returns CDR1 MNHEY and CDR2 SVGAGI. CDR3 sequence: CASSYSASGANVLTF. As DNA, the CDR3 is TGTGCCAGCAGTTACTCGGCCTCTGGGGCCAACGTCCTGACTTTC.

The chain recombines TRBV5-1 with TRBJ1-2, with 8 bases that match TRBD1. Germline values: CDR1 SGHRS, CDR2 YFSETQ. The CDR3 loop spans 13 amino acids. V gave up 3 bases and J gave up 7 bases; unmatched junction bases: 5. In DNA, the CDR3 is TGCGCCAGCAGCTCAGACAGGGGAGGTGGCTACACCTTC. It specifies CASSSDRGGGYTF.

The chain uses TRBV7-2 and TRBJ1-2; the match to TRBD1 covers 11 bases. The CDR3 extends over 14 amino acids. The germline gives CDR1 SGHTA, CDR2 FQGNSA. The ends lost 3 bases at V and 4 bases at J; junction bases unmatched: 1. CDR3 sequence reads: CASSFGQGAYGYTF. CDR3 DNA: TGTGCCAGCAGCTTTGGACAGGGGGCCTATGGCTACACCTTC.

In its sample, this clone was seen once. The chain has TRBV6-5 and TRBJ1-5; tentatively, D is TRBD1 (5 bases). V lost 6 bases, J lost 0 bases, and 12 bases lay in between. CDR3 length equals 15 residues. Germline values: CDR1 MNHEY, CDR2 SVGAGI. Written as DNA, the CDR3 is TGTGCCAGCAGCCCTACAGGTGGTAGCAATCAGCCCCAGCATTTT. Amino acids: CASSPTGGSNQPQHF.

The chain couples TRBV30 to TRBJ1-4; no clear D. The CDR3 is made up of 15 amino acids. Germline V gives CDR1 GTSNPN, CDR2 SVGIG (reference sequence). V shed 4 bases and J shed 0 bases, with 12 bases lying between them. DNA for the CDR3: TGTGCCTGGAAACCCCTCGGGGCAACTAATGAAAAACTGTTTTTT. It codes for CAWKPLGATNEKLFF.

This sequence joins TRBV28 and TRBJ2-1, with a weak D call TRBD1 (5 bases). V was trimmed by 7 bases and J by 2 bases, leaving 15 bases between them. This CDR3 has 15 amino acids. Germline V gene sequence: CDR1 MDHEN, CDR2 SYDVKM. CDR3 sequence reads: CASTSPGIPYNEQFF. The CDR3 DNA reads TGTGCCAGCACGTCCCCAGGGATCCCCTACAATGAGCAGTTCTTC. Full variable domain (remainder filled in from reference TRBV28 and TRBJ2-1): DVKVTQSSRYLVKRTGEKVFLECVQDMDHENMFWYRQDPGLGLRLIYFSYDVKMKEKGDIPEGYSVSREKKERFSLILESASTNQTSMYLCASTSPGIPYNEQFFGPGTRLTVL.

In DNA, the CDR3 is TGTGCCAGCAGGGACAGGGTGCCTCAGCCCCAGCATTTT. Translating gives CASRDRVPQPQHF. The chain is built from TRBV6-6 and TRBJ1-5, with 8 bases lining up with TRBD1. V shed 6 bases, J shed 6 bases, and the junction held 4 bases outside the gene matches. CDR1 MNHNY and CDR2 SVGAGI come from the germline V gene (reference sequence). The CDR3 spans 13 residues.

This chain joins TRBV4-2 and TRBJ2-3, with 8 bases aligning to TRBD2. This CDR3 spans 16 amino acids. CDR1 LGHNA and CDR2 YNFKEQ come from the germline V gene. V trimming: 1 base; J trimming: 2 bases; junction bases outside the gene matches: 5. The CDR3 spells CASSQVYGRATDTQYF. CDR3 sequence (DNA): TGTGCCAGCAGCCAAGTGTACGGGAGGGCCACAGATACGCAGTATTTT.

The CDR3 here is CASSRRGFGANVLTF. The CDR3 nucleotides read TGTGCCAGCAGTAGGAGGGGCTTTGGGGCCAACGTCCTGACTTTC. The rearrangement joins TRBV6-1 to TRBJ2-6, with D possibly matching TRBD2 (6 bases). CDR1 and CDR2 (germline): MNHNS, SASEGT. V shed 5 bases and J shed 3 bases, with 11 bases lying between them. CDR3 length equals 15 residues.

This sequence joins TRBV6-1 and TRBJ2-3; D is unresolved. The CDR3 has 15 amino acids. The V end lost 0 bases, the J end lost 3 bases, and 10 bases lay between the germline ends. Germline CDR1 is MNHNS and CDR2 is SASEGT. DNA of the CDR3: TGTGCCAGCAGTGAAGCCCCCGGGCTTACAGATACGCAGTATTTT. It is translated as CASSEAPGLTDTQYF.

V is TRBV9 and J is TRBJ1-3, with TRBD1 as a possible D gene (6 bases). The CDR3 loop spans 15 amino acids. V dropped 4 bases and J dropped 4 bases, with 15 bases sitting between them. Germline CDR1 reads SGDLS; CDR2 reads YYNGEE. CDR3 loop: CASSPHTGLGNTIYF. CDR3 nucleotide sequence: TGTGCCAGCAGCCCACATACAGGGTTAGGAAACACCATATATTTT.

The V gene is TRBV14, the J gene TRBJ1-6; no clear D gene. Trimming removed 4 bases from V and 6 bases from J, with 13 bases in between. The germline V gene has CDR1 SGHDN and CDR2 FVKESK. The CDR3 is 15 amino acids. CDR3 amino acids: CASSLFVRVNSPLHF. The CDR3 DNA follows: TGTGCCAGCAGCCTCTTCGTTAGGGTTAATTCACCCCTCCACTTT. Full variable domain (missing parts from reference TRBV14 and TRBJ1-6): EAGVTQFPSHSVIEKGQTVTLRCDPISGHDNLYWYRRVMGKEIKFLLHFVKESKQDESGMPNNRFLAERTGGTYSTLKVQPAELEDSGVYFCASSLFVRVNSPLHFGNGTRLTVT.

The rearrangement uses TRBV6-6 and TRBJ2-5, with TRBD1 matching 8 bases. The germline CDR1 and CDR2 sequences are MNHNY and SVGAGI (reference sequence). CDR3 length: 15 residues. V trimming: 5 bases; J trimming: 1 base; junction bases outside the gene matches: 6. CDR3: CASSNWDRFQETQYF. The CDR3 DNA is TGTGCCAGCAGTAACTGGGACAGGTTCCAAGAGACCCAGTACTTC.

In its sample, this clone was seen a few times. The V and J genes are TRBV4-3 and TRBJ1-2; D may be TRBD1 (5 bases). The germline V and J ends were trimmed by 0 bases and 4 bases, with 15 bases remaining between them. The CDR3 is 16 residues long. CDR1 is LGHNA, CDR2 YSLEER, per germline. The CDR3 protein is CASSQDRLREGYGYTF. The CDR3 DNA is TGCGCCAGCAGCCAAGATCGCCTCAGGGAGGGCTATGGCTACACCTTC.

This clone has a single count. The rearrangement joins TRBV6-5 to TRBJ1-5, with 7 bases aligning to TRBD1. The germline V gene encodes CDR1 MNHEY and CDR2 SVGAGI. J gave up 10 bases and V 6 bases, and 9 bases lay outside the gene matches. The CDR3 spans 13 residues. CDR3: CASRKTGVEPQHF. The CDR3, as DNA: TGTGCCAGCAGGAAAACAGGGGTGGAACCCCAGCATTTT.

The chain links TRBV19 to TRBJ1-2; D gene uncertain. Looked up from germline, CDR1 is LNHDA and CDR2 is SQIVND (reference sequence). The CDR3 contains 14 residues. Trimming took off 8 bases at V and 4 bases at J, with 17 bases between the two ends. In DNA form, the CDR3 reads TGTGCCAGTCGAGCGGGAAATCAGATCTATGGCTACACCTTC. Amino acid sequence: CASRAGNQIYGYTF.

V usage is TRBV30 and J usage is TRBJ1-1; no clear D gene. V was shortened by 4 bases and J by 3 bases, with 12 bases between the two germline ends. The CDR3 sequence is 13 residues long. From germline, CDR1 is GTSNPN and CDR2 SVGIG (reference sequence). CDR3 DNA: TGTGCCTGGACCACGGGAATCGACACTGAAGCTTTCTTT. Protein sequence: CAWTTGIDTEAFF.

Remarks on this clone: The sample carries other DNA sequences with the same CDR3. The V call is TRBV10-3, the J call TRBJ2-6; D uncertain. Germline V gene sequence: CDR1 ENHRY, CDR2 SYGVKD. V lost 0 bases to trimming and J lost 4 bases, with 4 bases between them. This CDR3 region has 14 residues. The CDR3 nucleotides are TGTGCCATCAGTGAGTCCCCCGGGGCCAACGTCCTGACTTTC. Translation: CAISESPGANVLTF.

The rearrangement uses TRBV5-1 and TRBJ1-5; D unresolved. The CDR3 totals 15 residues. The V end was cut by 1 base, the J end by 3 bases, with 11 bases between. The germline CDR1 and CDR2 sequences are SGHRS and YFSETQ. CDR3 residues: CASSLSPQANQPQHF. The CDR3 nucleotides are TGCGCCAGCAGCTTGTCCCCCCAGGCCAATCAGCCCCAGCATTTT.

This chain connects TRBV7-2 to TRBJ2-1; D might be TRBD2 (5 bases). Per germline, CDR1 SGHTA and CDR2 FQGNSA. CDR3 length equals 15 residues. Trimming cost V 2 bases and J 5 bases, with 13 bases left between them. As DNA, the CDR3 is TGTGCCAGCAGCTTATTAAGAGGGAGTCACAATGAGCAGTTCTTC. Protein sequence: CASSLLRGSHNEQFF.

The chain uses TRBV28 and TRBJ1-3, with D unclear. Germline CDR1 is MDHEN and CDR2 is SYDVKM. The CDR3 spans 14 residues. V was clipped by 5 bases and J by 5 bases, with 13 bases between them. CDR3 nucleotide sequence: TGTGCCAGCAGTCACCGAGACAACAGAAACACCATATATTTT. It encodes CASSHRDNRNTIYF.

The chain employs TRBV11-2 and TRBJ2-6; D not resolved. V was clipped by 5 bases and J by 0 bases, with 11 bases between them. Germline CDR1 and CDR2: SGHAT and FQNNGV. CDR3 length equals 16 residues. This CDR3 reads CASSPTSSSGANVLTF. The DNA for the CDR3 is TGTGCCAGCAGCCCAACCTCCAGCTCTGGGGCCAACGTCCTGACTTTC.

The CDR3 loop is CATSRGLNSYNEQFF. The CDR3 DNA is TGTGCCACCAGCAGAGGCCTAAACTCCTACAATGAGCAGTTCTTC. The rearrangement joins TRBV15 to TRBJ2-1; no clear D. V was pared by 1 base and J by 0 bases, with 7 bases between. There are 15 residues in the CDR3. Germline CDR1 and CDR2: LNHNV and YYDKDF (reference sequence).

The chain combines TRBV12-5 with TRBJ2-1; perhaps TRBD2 as D (5 bases). This CDR3 has 15 residues. Trimming pared 0 bases from V and 5 bases from J, leaving 11 bases between. The germline gives CDR1 LGHNT, CDR2 FRNRAP. CDR3 amino acids: CASGLVLGRHNEQFF. The CDR3 DNA is TGTGCTAGTGGTTTGGTACTAGGCCGGCACAATGAGCAGTTCTTC.

This clone was observed a handful of times. This CDR3 is also generated by other DNA sequences in the sample. The DNA of the CDR3 is TGTGCCACCAGCAGAGGGGGAGCAGGAAACACCATATATTTT. Protein product: CATSRGGAGNTIYF. The chain joins TRBV15 to TRBJ1-3; no firm D call. Trimming cost V 1 base and J 4 bases, with 8 bases left between them. The CDR3 consists of 14 residues. Germline values: CDR1 LNHNV, CDR2 YYDKDF (reference sequence).